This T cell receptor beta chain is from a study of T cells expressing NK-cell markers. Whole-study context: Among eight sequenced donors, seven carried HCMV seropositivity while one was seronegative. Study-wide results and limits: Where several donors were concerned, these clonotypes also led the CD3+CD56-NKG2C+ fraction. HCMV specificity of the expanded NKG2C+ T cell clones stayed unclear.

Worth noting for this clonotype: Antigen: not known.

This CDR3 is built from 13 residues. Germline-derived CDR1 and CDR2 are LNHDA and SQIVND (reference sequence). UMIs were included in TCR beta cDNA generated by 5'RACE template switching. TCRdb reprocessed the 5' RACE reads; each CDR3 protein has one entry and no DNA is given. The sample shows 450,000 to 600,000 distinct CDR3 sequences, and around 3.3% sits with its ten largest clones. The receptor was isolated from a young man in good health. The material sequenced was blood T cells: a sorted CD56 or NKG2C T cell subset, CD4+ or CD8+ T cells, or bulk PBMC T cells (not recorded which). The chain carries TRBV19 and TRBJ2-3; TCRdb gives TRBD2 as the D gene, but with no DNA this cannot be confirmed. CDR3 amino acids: CASSIGGTNKAYF.